A selection of T cell receptor beta chains follows, all from one sample in a study of OX40 agonist ivuxolimab in advanced cancers. Measured with immunoSEQ multiplex PCR; TCRdb has only the in-frame clones, and not every one. The table lists roughly 97,000 clones, about 87% of them singletons. The source material was CD4+ or CD8+ T cells sorted from blood, sampled in a trial of the OX40 agonist ivuxolimab. The receptors originated from an adult with an advanced solid tumor such as melanoma, head and neck, liver or kidney cancer. Each CDR3 is given with its conserved first and last residue. The order of the fields is CDR3 protein, CDR3 DNA, CDR3 length, J gene, D gene, clone size, V gene. D genes are given only for firm matches. For some rows the clone size is stated as once, few or many, or as a class when expanded; others skip it.

CASSLVVIRGSYEQYF TGTGCCAGCAGCTTAGTAGTGATTAGGGGATCCTACGAGCAGTACTTC 16 TRBJ2-7 NA NA TRBV7-2
CASSWGGQGLNQPQHF TGTGCCAGCAGCTGGGGAGGACAGGGCCTCAATCAGCCCCAGCATTTT 16 TRBJ1-5 TRBD1 once TRBV5-6
CASSFRLRETQYF TGTGCCAGCAGTTTTAGGCTACGAGAGACCCAGTACTTC 13 TRBJ2-5 NA NA TRBV28
CASSMGLSYTGELFF TGTGCCAGCAGCATGGGACTGAGCTACACCGGGGAGCTGTTTTTT 15 TRBJ2-2 NA NA TRBV5-6
CASSGSRLMNTEAFF TGTGCCAGCAGCGGAAGCCGGCTCATGAACACTGAAGCTTTCTTT 15 TRBJ1-1 NA NA TRBV5-4
CASSALAGGPSYNEQFF TGTGCCAGCAGCGCACTAGCGGGGGGACCCTCCTACAATGAGCAGTTCTTC 17 TRBJ2-1 TRBD2 NA TRBV9
CASNLGGEETQYF TGTGCCAGCAACCTAGGGGGAGAAGAGACCCAGTACTTC 13 TRBJ2-5 NA NA TRBV7-9
CASSERGQWVELFF TGTGCCAGCAGTGAACGGGGACAGTGGGTCGAACTGTTTTTT 14 TRBJ1-4 TRBD1 NA TRBV2
CASSIMSSGNTIYF TGTGCCAGTAGTATAATGAGCTCTGGAAACACCATATATTTT 14 TRBJ1-3 NA NA TRBV19
CASSPGGTGSTGELFF TGCGCCAGCAGCCCAGGGGGGACCGGAAGTACCGGGGAGCTGTTTTTT 16 TRBJ2-2 NA NA TRBV5-1
CASSPPGSSYNSPLHF TGTGCCAGCTCACCACCGGGGAGCTCCTATAATTCACCCCTCCACTTT 16 TRBJ1-6 NA NA TRBV18
CASRVGRTNYGYTF TGTGCCAGCAGAGTTGGACGGACTAACTATGGCTACACCTTC 14 TRBJ1-2 NA NA TRBV2
CASSSSFQASGNEQFF TGTGCCAGCAGCTCCAGCTTCCAGGCTAGCGGCAATGAGCAGTTCTTC 16 TRBJ2-1 TRBD2 NA TRBV11-3
CASSLVGATDTQYF TGTGCCAGCAGCTTAGTGGGGGCGACAGATACGCAGTATTTT 14 TRBJ2-3 NA NA TRBV7-2
CASSLGTGLNTEAFF TGTGCCAGCAGCTTAGGGACGGGATTGAACACTGAAGCTTTCTTT 15 TRBJ1-1 NA NA TRBV11-2
CASSPHEGAYEQYF TGTGCCAGCTCACCGCATGAGGGGGCCTACGAGCAGTACTTC 14 TRBJ2-7 NA once TRBV18
CASSPYQETQYF TGTGCCAGCAGCCCGTACCAAGAGACCCAGTACTTC 12 TRBJ2-5 NA NA TRBV7-2
CASSLNLAPGELFF TGTGCCAGCAGCTTAAACCTAGCCCCCGGGGAGCTGTTTTTT 14 TRBJ2-2 NA NA TRBV7-2
CASSPLQGGQIGYEQYF TGTGCCAGCAGTCCCCTCCAGGGCGGGCAAATTGGCTACGAGCAGTACTTC 17 TRBJ2-7 NA NA TRBV27
CASALGGAKNIQYF TGTGCCAGCGCCTTGGGGGGAGCCAAAAACATTCAGTACTTC 14 TRBJ2-4 NA NA TRBV7-8
CASSISGLAQPQHF TGTGCCAGTAGTATCTCAGGGTTGGCTCAGCCCCAGCATTTT 14 TRBJ1-5 NA NA TRBV19
CASSLVNGEGYTF TGTGCCAGCAGCTTGGTGAACGGTGAGGGCTACACCTTC 13 TRBJ1-2 NA NA TRBV5-4
CASSSGLSNTGELFF TGCGCCAGCAGCTCAGGACTGTCGAACACCGGGGAGCTGTTTTTT 15 TRBJ2-2 NA NA TRBV5-1
CASKRDISYEQYF TGCGCCAGCAAGCGCGACATTTCCTACGAGCAGTACTTC 13 TRBJ2-7 NA NA TRBV5-1
CASRAPGGPGYTF TGTGCCAGCAGGGCCCCTGGGGGGCCTGGCTACACCTTC 13 TRBJ1-2 NA once TRBV6-1
CASRFFVPGLNSPLHF TGTGCCAGCAGATTTTTCGTCCCAGGGCTAAATTCACCCCTCCACTTT 16 TRBJ1-6 NA NA TRBV7-7
CASRWDRNTEAFF TGTGCCAGCAGATGGGACAGGAACACTGAAGCTTTCTTT 13 TRBJ1-1 TRBD1 NA TRBV7-2
CASSKFCLGSLNEKLFF TGTGCCAGCAGCAAATTTTGTTTAGGGTCATTGAATGAAAAACTGTTTTTT 17 TRBJ1-4 NA NA TRBV21-1
CASRRLQGAYTGELFF TGTGCCAGTAGAAGACTACAGGGGGCCTACACCGGGGAGCTGTTTTTT 16 TRBJ2-2 TRBD1 NA TRBV19
CASSQGLFGALPYEQYF TGCGCCAGCAGCCAAGGTTTATTTGGGGCCCTACCCTACGAGCAGTACTTC 17 TRBJ2-7 NA NA TRBV4-1
CASSLGDSTDTQYF TGTGCCAGCAGCTTGGGGGACAGCACAGATACGCAGTATTTT 14 TRBJ2-3 NA once TRBV5-4
CASSLDLYGYTF TGTGCCAGCAGTTTGGATCTCTATGGCTACACCTTC 12 TRBJ1-2 NA NA TRBV28
CASSIGPFREGGNQPQHF TGTGCCAGTAGTATAGGGCCCTTCCGGGAAGGGGGCAATCAGCCCCAGCATTTT 18 TRBJ1-5 NA few TRBV19
CASSGGQGGYEQYF TGTGCCAGCTCAGGCGGACAGGGGGGCTACGAGCAGTACTTC 14 TRBJ2-7 TRBD1 NA TRBV18
CASSLVQGKETQYF TGTGCCAGCAGCTTAGTACAGGGAAAAGAGACCCAGTACTTC 14 TRBJ2-5 NA NA TRBV7-2
CASSEFQGHTEAFF TGCGCCAGCAGTGAGTTCCAGGGGCACACTGAAGCTTTCTTT 14 TRBJ1-1 NA NA TRBV10-1
CASRRTGTSGGATDTQYF TGTGCCAGCAGGAGAACCGGGACTAGCGGGGGGGCCACGGATACGCAGTATTTT 18 TRBJ2-3 TRBD2 NA TRBV5-6
CASSFPRGGAKTQYF TGTGCCAGCAGCTTCCCTCGAGGGGGGGCTAAGACCCAGTACTTC 15 TRBJ2-5 NA NA TRBV7-9
CASSVTSGTDTQYF TGTGCCAGCAGCGTTACCTCGGGCACAGATACGCAGTATTTT 14 TRBJ2-3 NA NA TRBV5-4
CATRSRAGINIQYF TGTGCCACCCGTTCTCGGGCGGGGATAAACATTCAGTACTTC 14 TRBJ2-4 NA NA TRBV28
CASRKDGPGSGNTIYF TGTGCCAGTAGAAAAGACGGCCCCGGCTCTGGAAACACCATATATTTT 16 TRBJ1-3 NA NA TRBV19
CASGQGTDTQYF TGTGCCAGTGGACAGGGAACAGATACGCAGTATTTT 12 TRBJ2-3 TRBD1 NA TRBV2
CAWNRDRPYGYTF TGTGCCTGGAACCGGGACAGGCCCTATGGCTACACCTTC 13 TRBJ1-2 TRBD1 NA TRBV30
CASGTSYEQYF TGTGCCAGTGGGACATCCTACGAGCAGTACTTC 11 TRBJ2-7 NA NA TRBV28
CASSSITSGGANEQFF TGTGCCAGCAGCTCAATTACTAGCGGGGGGGCAAATGAGCAGTTCTTC 16 TRBJ2-1 TRBD2 NA TRBV4-2
CASSSQGTAGNTIYF TGTGCCAGCTCATCTCAAGGGACAGCTGGAAACACCATATATTTT 15 TRBJ1-3 TRBD1 NA TRBV18
CASSFGGASSYGYTF TGTGCCAGTAGTTTTGGGGGCGCATCGAGCTATGGCTACACCTTC 15 TRBJ1-2 NA NA TRBV19
CASSIGTGAGFYSYEQYF TGTGCCAGTAGTATTGGGACAGGGGCGGGTTTCTACTCCTACGAGCAGTACTTC 18 TRBJ2-7 TRBD1 NA TRBV19
CASSQGTASETQYF TGCGCCAGCAGCCAAGGGACAGCCAGTGAGACCCAGTACTTC 14 TRBJ2-5 NA NA TRBV4-3
CASHRTGTPNQPQHF TGTGCCAGCCATAGAACCGGGACCCCCAATCAGCCCCAGCATTTT 15 TRBJ1-5 NA NA TRBV19
CASSSLDGLNTEAFF TGTGCCAGCAGCTCGTTGGACGGGTTGAACACTGAAGCTTTCTTT 15 TRBJ1-1 NA NA TRBV5-5
CASSLDYAGGTDTQYF TGTGCCAGCAGCTTGGATTACGCGGGGGGCACAGATACGCAGTATTTT 16 TRBJ2-3 TRBD2 NA TRBV7-2
CASSWGDSPLHF TGTGCCAGCAGTTGGGGGGATTCACCCCTCCACTTT 12 TRBJ1-6 NA NA TRBV28
CASRTDSDQPQHF TGTGCCAGCAGGACGGACAGCGATCAGCCCCAGCATTTT 13 TRBJ1-5 NA NA TRBV6-5